This TCR beta chain was sequenced during a study of early T cells in non-severe SARS-CoV-2 infection. Trimming removed 9 bases at V and 0 bases at J, with 14 bases between. Germline CDR1 and CDR2: SGHTA and FQGNSA. The CDR3 spans 15 residues. TCRdb used MiXCR to reprocess the 5' RACE reads, holding one entry per CDR3 protein. This table has about 39,000 distinct CDR3 sequences, 5.5% appearing once. The receptor's source is an adult who was a healthcare worker with PCR-confirmed SARS-CoV-2 infection or an uninfected control (not recorded which). The rearrangement links TRBV7-2 to TRBJ2-2; tentatively, D is TRBD2 (6 bases). The sample was whole blood, taken at baseline. CDR3 bases: TGTGCCAGTAAAAGCGGGCGGGCGAACACCGGGGAGCTGTTTTTT. Protein: CASKSGRANTGELFF.